These 22 T cell receptor beta chains originate from one sample sequenced in a study of cytomegalovirus exposure and HLA in healthy donors. PCR involved 60 Vbeta and 13 Jbeta primers. The protocol was immunoSEQ multiplex PCR, while the TCRdb copy is restricted to in-frame clones and leaves out a portion. The sample yields 170,000 or so clones, roughly four fifths seen once. The material sequenced was PBMCs. Every receptor here comes from a man aged 50-60 years in good health and CMV-seronegative.

This chain links TRBV6-6 with TRBJ2-1, with TRBD2 matching 7 bases. CDR1 is MNHNY and CDR2 is SVGAGI in the germline V gene (reference sequence). V trimming: 2 bases; J trimming: 3 bases; junction bases outside the gene matches: 4. CDR3 length: 15 amino acids. CDR3 coding DNA: TGTGCCAGCAGTTACCGGCGGGAGCTCTACAATGAGCAGTTCTTC. It is translated as CASSYRRELYNEQFF.

Only one count was recorded for this clone. The chain has TRBV7-2 and TRBJ2-7; 11 bases align to TRBD2. J lost 4 bases, V lost 3 bases, and 11 bases had no gene match. Germline V gene data show CDR1 as SGHTA and CDR2 as FQGNSA. The CDR3 length is 17 residues. DNA of the CDR3: TGTGCCAGCAGCTTTGCTAGCGGGAGGAGCCTCCAGTACGAGCAGTACTTC. Translated, it gives CASSFASGRSLQYEQYF.

This chain uses TRBV6-5 with TRBJ2-5; 10 nucleotides line up with TRBD2. The V gene's germline CDR1 is MNHEY and CDR2 SVGAGI. The CDR3 covers 15 residues. Trimming cost V 8 bases and J 3 bases; bases outside gene matches: 9. The CDR3: CASRSGGAVEETQYF. CDR3 in DNA: TGTGCCAGCCGGAGCGGGGGGGCCGTCGAAGAGACCCAGTACTTC.

There are a few counts of this clone. This chain links TRBV6-1 with TRBJ2-5; no definite D call. This CDR3 has 15 residues. In germline, CDR1 is MNHNS, CDR2 SASEGT. V was cut by 3 bases and J by 7 bases, with 18 bases left in between. The CDR3 is CASSDPGSRKGTQYF. DNA for the CDR3: TGTGCCAGCAGTGACCCCGGGTCCCGAAAAGGGACCCAGTACTTC.

This chain joins TRBV9 and TRBJ2-5; D gene unclear. Judging by the DNA end, TRBJ2-7 fits better; the J call may be wrong. This CDR3 region has 13 residues. Per the germline V gene, CDR1 is SGDLS and CDR2 is YYNGEE. For the CDR3, the DNA is TGTGCCAGCAGCCTTCACAGCTCCTACGAGCAGTACTTC. Amino acid sequence: CASSLHSSYEQYF.

This chain links TRBV29-1 with TRBJ2-5; 11 nucleotides line up with TRBD2. The ends lost 4 bases at V and 4 bases at J; junction bases unmatched: 8. Germline values: CDR1 SQVTM, CDR2 ANQGSEA. This CDR3 has 15 residues. The CDR3 nucleotides read TGCAGCGTTGTGGATCCCCTAGCGGGAGGAGAGACCCAGTACTTC. Protein: CSVVDPLAGGETQYF. Complete variable domain (other parts from reference TRBV29-1 and TRBJ2-5): SAVISQKPSRDICQRGTSLTIQCQVDSQVTMMFWYRQQPGQSLTLIATANQGSEATYESGFVIDKFPISRPNLTFSTLTVSNMSPEDSSIYLCSVVDPLAGGETQYFGPGTRLLVL.

This clone was picked up one time. The J gene is TRBJ1-1, the V gene TRBV6-5; tentative D call: TRBD1 (6 bases). V was clipped by 6 bases and J by 4 bases, with 18 bases between them. Germline V CDR1 and CDR2: MNHEY, SVGAGI. The CDR3 contains 15 residues. CDR3 amino acids: CASSPSQGYFTEAFF. The CDR3 nucleotides read TGTGCCAGCAGCCCGAGTCAGGGGTACTTCACTGAAGCTTTCTTT.

This sequence joins TRBV4-2 and TRBJ2-3, with 9 bases lining up with TRBD2. CDR3 length: 16 amino acids. Germline CDR1 is LGHNA and CDR2 is YNFKEQ. The ends lost 4 bases at V and 4 bases at J; junction bases unmatched: 9. CDR3 coding DNA: TGTGCCAGCAGCCGGACTAGGACTAGCGTCGCAGATACGCAGTATTTT. It is translated as CASSRTRTSVADTQYF.

The chain employs TRBV27 and TRBJ2-3, with 7 bases that match TRBD1. V was pared by 2 bases and J by 3 bases, with 5 bases of the junction left unmatched. In germline, CDR1 is MNHEY, CDR2 SMNVEV (reference sequence). The CDR3 spans 15 residues. The chain's CDR3 is CASSLDRVNTDTQYF. For the CDR3, the DNA is TGTGCCAGCAGTTTAGACAGGGTGAATACAGATACGCAGTATTTT.

V usage is TRBV27 and J usage is TRBJ1-5; perhaps TRBD1 as D (6 bases). Germline CDR1 reads MNHEY; CDR2 reads SMNVEV (reference sequence). Trimming left V 3 bases short and J 6 bases short, with 15 bases between. The CDR3 is made up of 15 amino acids. CDR3 nucleotide sequence: TGTGCCAGCAGTTTGCAGGGGTCGGCGCGTCAGCCCCAGCATTTT. Its protein product is CASSLQGSARQPQHF.

The genes are TRBV30 and TRBJ1-1; tentative D call: TRBD1 (5 bases). V lost 0 bases to trimming and J lost 4 bases, with 12 bases between them. Germline CDR1 GTSNPN, CDR2 SVGIG (reference sequence). The CDR3 is made up of 14 amino acids. CDR3 DNA sequence: TGTGCCTGGAGTGTAGGACATTTTAGCACTGAAGCTTTCTTT. Translation gives CAWSVGHFSTEAFF.

J is TRBJ2-7 and V is TRBV18, with TRBD1 as a possible D gene (6 bases). This CDR3 comprises 15 residues. The V and J ends lost 0 bases and 0 bases respectively, with 9 bases between them. Germline loops: CDR1 KGHSH, CDR2 LQKENI. CDR3 coding DNA: TGTGCCAGCTCACCACCCGGACAGATCTCCTACGAGCAGTACTTC. Residues: CASSPPGQISYEQYF.

The CDR3 region is CASSLQASTDTQYF. CDR3 DNA: TGTGCCAGTAGTTTACAGGCTAGCACAGATACGCAGTATTTT. The chain employs TRBV19 and TRBJ2-3; D perhaps matches TRBD1 (5 bases). The V gene's germline CDR1 is LNHDA and CDR2 SQIVND (reference sequence). V was clipped by 5 bases and J by 0 bases, with 9 bases between them. The CDR3 sequence is 14 residues long.

This clone was counted between two and nine times. This chain joins TRBV5-5 and TRBJ2-7; 8 positions agree with TRBD1. The CDR3 length is 16 residues. Germline CDR1 and CDR2: SGHKS and YYEKEE (reference sequence). After removal of 0 bases from V and 4 bases from J, the junction contained 9 bases not matched to a gene. The CDR3 sequence: CASSLAVTGAVYEQYF. CDR3 in DNA: TGTGCCAGCAGCTTGGCCGTGACAGGGGCAGTTTACGAGCAGTACTTC.

The chain combines TRBV19 with TRBJ1-6, with 7 bases fitting TRBD1. The CDR3 covers 13 residues. The junction had 4 bases not matched to a gene; V was cut back by 6 bases and J by 8 bases. In germline, CDR1 is LNHDA, CDR2 SQIVND (reference sequence). The CDR3 loop reads CASRSTGDSPLHF. DNA of the CDR3: TGTGCCAGTAGAAGCACAGGGGATTCACCCCTCCACTTT.

This clone was counted once. The chain employs TRBV29-1 and TRBJ1-2; a possible D gene is TRBD1 (5 bases). V gave up 4 bases and J gave up 2 bases, with 5 bases separating them. Germline-derived CDR1 and CDR2 are SQVTM and ANQGSEA. The CDR3 length is 11 residues. The CDR3 loop reads CSVAGNYGYTF. CDR3 nucleotide sequence: TGCAGCGTTGCAGGGAACTATGGCTACACCTTC.

The chain carries TRBV4-3 and TRBJ2-7, with 8 bases matching TRBD2. V dropped 0 bases and J dropped 4; count of bases not matched to a gene: 8. From germline, CDR1 is LGHNA and CDR2 YSLEER. The CDR3 sequence is 16 residues long. CDR3 DNA sequence: TGCGCCAGCAGCCAAGATGAGTCGGGGGGGCCTTACGAGCAGTACTTC. The encoded protein is CASSQDESGGPYEQYF.

The J gene is TRBJ2-5, the V gene TRBV9; 11 bases line up with TRBD2. Germline-derived CDR1 and CDR2 are SGDLS and YYNGEE. The CDR3 runs 18 residues. V trimming: 4 bases; J trimming: 4 bases; junction bases outside the gene matches: 15. CDR3 DNA sequence: TGTGCCAGCAGCACCCAATTCCGACAGGGGACTAGCGGAGAGACCCAGTACTTC. Its protein is CASSTQFRQGTSGETQYF.

J is TRBJ2-5 and V is TRBV18, with TRBD2 matching 12 bases. This CDR3 is built from 18 residues. V shed 0 bases and J 5 bases; nucleotides not matched to a gene: 10. The V gene's germline CDR1 is KGHSH and CDR2 LQKENI. CDR3 sequence reads: CASSPPVGLAGSWETQYF. DNA of the CDR3: TGTGCCAGCTCACCACCGGTAGGACTAGCGGGATCGTGGGAGACCCAGTACTTC.

The chain recombines TRBV30 with TRBJ1-5, with D tentatively TRBD1 (5 bases). CDR1 and CDR2 from the germline V gene are GTSNPN and SVGIG (reference sequence). The ends were cut back, 2 bases at V and 3 bases at J, with 11 bases in the middle. The CDR3 totals 14 residues. CDR3 protein: CAWSRRDYNQPQHF. In DNA form, the CDR3 reads TGTGCCTGGAGTAGGCGGGACTACAATCAGCCCCAGCATTTT.

The chain couples TRBV6-6 to TRBJ1-2, with no clear D. Deletions cut 5 bases from V and 4 bases from J, with 11 bases between. The CDR3 spans 13 residues. In germline, CDR1 is MNHNY, CDR2 SVGAGI (reference sequence). CDR3 amino acids: CASSHGLTYGYTF. The CDR3 nucleotides are TGTGCCAGCAGTCACGGTTTAACCTATGGCTACACCTTC.

The gene calls are TRBV10-3 and TRBJ2-5; 7 nucleotides match TRBD2. The CDR3 totals 13 residues. The V and J ends lost 8 bases and 5 bases, in that order; junction bases with no gene match: 8. Germline V CDR1 and CDR2: ENHRY, SYGVKD. The CDR3 DNA is TGTGCCATCTCCAGCGGGGCCCAGGAGACCCAGTACTTC. It translates to CAISSGAQETQYF.